This TCR beta chain stems from a study of blood T cell repertoires in COVID-19. Study context: Material from acute and convalescent COVID-19 was sourced from the United States, Italy and Spain. PBMCs, B-cell-depleted T cells, or T cells provided the cDNA or gDNA that made up the material.

Clinical history as reported by participants underpinned cohort assignment. In the original analysis: Estimation of nucleated cell counts was performed using reference gene primer amplification. Sequencing was performed with immunoSEQ multiplex PCR; in TCRdb, only in-frame clones are kept and a portion is missing. The V and J calls and the clone size are those of that table, but D and trimming were determined from the DNA. The table records 180,000 or so clones, approximately 92% of them present only once. The CDR3 sequence is 14 residues long. Germline V gene data show CDR1 as SSHAT and CDR2 as FNYEAQ (reference sequence). Of note for this clone: Germline and junction disagree at one end, which may indicate a read error.

The specimen was PBMCs or T cells enriched from blood (not recorded which). The genes are TRBV7-7 and TRBJ2-5; TRBD1 aligns across 9 bases. The TCR sequence derives from a woman in her thirties or forties with acute COVID-19. CDR3 sequence: CASSIYGTGETQYF. The CDR3 region has the DNA TGTGCTAGCAGCATATACGGGACAGGGGAGACCCAGTACTTC. The full variable domain, with the rest looked up from reference TRBV7-7 and TRBJ2-5, is GAGVSQSPRYKVTKRGQDVTLRCDPISSHATLYWYQQALGQGPEFLTYFNYEAQPDKSGLPSDRFSAERPEGSISTLTIQRTEQRDSAMYRCASSIYGTGETQYFGPGTRLLVL.